A selection of T cell receptor beta chains follows, all from one sample in a study of early T cells in non-severe SARS-CoV-2 infection. Each CDR3 protein is one row after TCRdb ran MiXCR on the 5' RACE reads. The sample consists of around 53,000 distinct CDR3 sequences, roughly an eighth of them appearing once. Sequencing was performed on whole blood, taken at baseline. All receptors come from an adult who was a healthcare worker with PCR-confirmed SARS-CoV-2 infection or an uninfected control (not recorded which). Both conserved end residues are part of each CDR3. Fields, in order: J gene, clone size, D gene, V gene, CDR3 DNA, CDR3 protein. A D gene is named only where the DNA matches it firmly. Size is stated for part of the rows, as once, few or many counts, or as a class when the clone is expanded.

J: TRBJ2-1
size: -
D: TRBD2
V: TRBV5-8
DNA: TGCGCCAGCAGCTCCCAGCGGGAGCGTTACAATGAGCAGTTCTTC
CDR3: CASSSQRERYNEQFF

J: TRBJ2-2
size: -
D: -
V: TRBV20-1
DNA: TGCAGTGCTAGGGCAGGGCCGAACACCGGGGAGCTGTTTTTT
CDR3: CSARAGPNTGELFF

J: TRBJ2-7
size: -
D: TRBD1
V: TRBV5-1
DNA: TGCGCCAGCAGCCTAGGGACAGGGGTAAGAAGCGAGCAGTACTTC
CDR3: CASSLGTGVRSEQYF

J: TRBJ1-1
size: many
D: -
V: TRBV11-2
DNA: TGTGCCAGCAGCTTCCTAACAGGGACCACTGAAGCTTTCTTT
CDR3: CASSFLTGTTEAFF

J: TRBJ2-1
size: few
D: TRBD1
V: TRBV11-2
DNA: TGTGCCAGCAGCTTCCTCCAGGGGGAAACTGAGCAGTTCTTC
CDR3: CASSFLQGETEQFF

J: TRBJ2-1
size: -
D: TRBD2
V: TRBV10-2
DNA: TGCGCCAGCAGCGCGGAGACTAGCGCAAGCAATGAGCAGTTCTTC
CDR3: CASSAETSASNEQFF

J: TRBJ2-5
size: few
D: -
V: TRBV3-2
DNA: TGTGCCAGCAGCCAAGATTGGAGCGGCCTGTCACGAGAGACCCAGTACTTC
CDR3: CASSQDWSGLSRETQYF

J: TRBJ2-1
size: -
D: TRBD2
V: TRBV5-5
DNA: TGTGCCAGCACCCCCCCCGGACTAGCGGGAGGGCACAATGAGCAGTTCTTC
CDR3: CASTPPGLAGGHNEQFF

J: TRBJ1-3
size: -
D: -
V: TRBV5-1
DNA: TGCGCCAGCAGCTTGAGCACAGGGTTCTCTGGAAACACCATATATTTT
CDR3: CASSLSTGFSGNTIYF

J: TRBJ2-5
size: -
D: TRBD1
V: TRBV7-2
DNA: TGTGCCAGCAGCTGGGACAGGGGGCGTCAAGAGACCCAGTACTTC
CDR3: CASSWDRGRQETQYF

J: TRBJ2-1
size: many
D: TRBD2
V: TRBV29-1
DNA: TGCAGCGTTGGGGAGGGGCGGCGGTCCTACAATGAGCAGTTCTTC
CDR3: CSVGEGRRSYNEQFF

J: TRBJ2-7
size: -
D: TRBD1
V: TRBV3-1
DNA: TGTGCCAGCAGCCAAGGAGCAGGGGGCTACGAGCAGTACTTC
CDR3: CASSQGAGGYEQYF

J: TRBJ2-3
size: -
D: TRBD2
V: TRBV28
DNA: TGTGCCAGCAGTTCGCCTAGCGGGAGGGTTTTTGATACGCAGTATTTT
CDR3: CASSSPSGRVFDTQYF

J: TRBJ2-7
size: -
D: -
V: TRBV7-9
DNA: TGTGCCAGCAGCTTACCCCTACAGAGCCCGCAGTACTTC
CDR3: CASSLPLQSPQYF

J: TRBJ2-7
size: -
D: -
V: TRBV10-3
DNA: TGTGCCATCAGTGAGTCACTAGTTCAGAGCTCCTACGAGCAGTACTTC
CDR3: CAISESLVQSSYEQYF

J: TRBJ2-1
size: -
D: TRBD2
V: TRBV7-6
DNA: TGTGCCAGCAGCTTAGCCACTAGCGGGAGATACAATGAGCAGTTCTTC
CDR3: CASSLATSGRYNEQFF

J: TRBJ1-2
size: many
D: -
V: TRBV7-2
DNA: TGTGCCAGCAGCTTAGGAGGCAGGGTAATGAGCTACACCTTC
CDR3: CASSLGGRVMSYTF

J: TRBJ2-5
size: few
D: TRBD1
V: TRBV5-1
DNA: TGCGCCAGCAGCTACGGACAGGGGGCACGAGAGACCCAGTACTTC
CDR3: CASSYGQGARETQYF

J: TRBJ2-7
size: few
D: -
V: TRBV7-9
DNA: TGTGCCAGCAGCTTTACCGACCAGCAGTACTTC
CDR3: CASSFTDQQYF

J: TRBJ2-7
size: few
D: TRBD2
V: TRBV6-2/TRBV6-3
DNA: TGTGCCAGCAGTTACGGGAGCGGGATACCCTACGAGCAGTACTTC
CDR3: CASSYGSGIPYEQYF

J: TRBJ1-1
size: -
D: -
V: TRBV7-9
DNA: TGTGCCAGCAGCACGGGGACGAACACTGAAGCTTTCTTT
CDR3: CASSTGTNTEAFF

J: TRBJ2-4
size: few
D: -
V: TRBV9
DNA: TGTGCCAGCAGCGTAGGTCTGGGGAGCATTCAGTACTTC
CDR3: CASSVGLGSIQYF

J: TRBJ1-6
size: few
D: -
V: TRBV20-1
DNA: TGCAGTGCTAGAAGGGCCGAAAGCTCCTATAATTCACCCCTCCACTTT
CDR3: CSARRAESSYNSPLHF

J: TRBJ2-7
size: -
D: -
V: TRBV6-4
DNA: TGTGCCAGATACGGACGGCACAGCTCCTACGAGCAGTACTTC
CDR3: CARYGRHSSYEQYF

J: TRBJ2-1
size: many
D: TRBD1
V: TRBV5-6
DNA: TGTGCCAGCAGCTTGAGGCAGGGGGCATTTGAGCAGTTCTTC
CDR3: CASSLRQGAFEQFF

J: TRBJ1-1
size: many
D: -
V: TRBV7-6
DNA: TGTGCCAGCAGCCATACGTCGGACACTGAAGCTTTCTTT
CDR3: CASSHTSDTEAFF

J: TRBJ2-2
size: few
D: -
V: TRBV28
DNA: TGTGCCAGCATTTCCAGGCGGACCGGGGAGCTGTTTTTT
CDR3: CASISRRTGELFF

J: TRBJ1-1
size: medium-sized
D: -
V: TRBV28
DNA: TGTGCCAGCAGTTCGAGGGCCAGACTGAACACTGAAGCTTTCTTT
CDR3: CASSSRARLNTEAFF

J: TRBJ2-1
size: -
D: -
V: TRBV11-2
DNA: TGTGCCAGCAGCGCCCAGTCCAATGAGCAGTTCTTC
CDR3: CASSAQSNEQFF

J: TRBJ1-2
size: -
D: -
V: TRBV7-8
DNA: TGTGCCAGCAGCCTGGGGGGTCGCCCCTATGGCTACACCTTC
CDR3: CASSLGGRPYGYTF

J: TRBJ1-1
size: -
D: -
V: TRBV7-2
DNA: TGTGCCAGCAGCTGGGCAGGGGCCATTAACACTGAAGCTTTCTTT
CDR3: CASSWAGAINTEAFF

J: TRBJ2-6
size: -
D: -
V: TRBV19
DNA: TGTGCCACCATGGGGGTCCGTGGGGCCAACGTCCTGACTTTC
CDR3: CATMGVRGANVLTF

J: TRBJ2-3
size: few
D: -
V: TRBV18
DNA: TGTGCCAGCTCAGATTTCTCAGATACGCAGTATTTT
CDR3: CASSDFSDTQYF

J: TRBJ1-1
size: -
D: -
V: TRBV28
DNA: TGTGCCAGCAGTTTACCGGGGAGAGGGAACACTGAAGCTTTCTTT
CDR3: CASSLPGRGNTEAFF

J: TRBJ2-2
size: -
D: TRBD2
V: TRBV3-1
DNA: TGTGCCAGCAGCCAGGGACTAGCGGGAGTTACCGGGGAGCTGTTTTTT
CDR3: CASSQGLAGVTGELFF

J: TRBJ2-7
size: many
D: -
V: TRBV12-3/TRBV12-4
DNA: TGTGCCAGCAGTTTGCGGGATTACTACGAGCAGTACTTC
CDR3: CASSLRDYYEQYF

J: TRBJ2-3
size: many
D: TRBD2
V: TRBV11-2
DNA: TGTGCCAGCAGCCAGAGGACACTAGCGGGAGGTGGAATAGATACGCAGTATTTT
CDR3: CASSQRTLAGGGIDTQYF

J: TRBJ2-7
size: many
D: TRBD2
V: TRBV20-1
DNA: TGCAGTGCTCCGCGACTAGCGGGAGCGGCCTACGAGCAGTACTTC
CDR3: CSAPRLAGAAYEQYF

J: TRBJ2-3
size: many
D: TRBD1
V: TRBV29-1
DNA: TGCAGCGTCTACAGGGGGCAGAGCACAGATACGCAGTATTTT
CDR3: CSVYRGQSTDTQYF